This T cell receptor beta chain is drawn from a study of OX40 agonist ivuxolimab in advanced cancers. Blood draws occurred at baseline, cycle 4 day 1, and cycle 7 day 1. Trimming pared 5 bases from V and 7 bases from J, leaving 12 bases between. The CDR3 totals 13 residues. Looked up from germline, CDR1 is SEHNR and CDR2 is FQNEAQ (reference sequence). The table came from immunoSEQ multiplex PCR; TCRdb's copy has only in-frame clones and leaves some out. The repertoire includes 60,000 to 70,000 clones, about 85% of them detected once, and approximately 1.3% sits in the top ten. The receptor comes from an adult with an advanced solid tumor such as melanoma, head and neck, liver or kidney cancer. The sequences come from CD4+ or CD8+ T cells sorted from blood, collected in a trial of the OX40 agonist ivuxolimab. This chain joins TRBV7-9 and TRBJ2-1; D gene uncertain. CDR3 DNA sequence: TGTGCCAGCAGCGAAACGGTACAGAATGAGCAGTTCTTC. This encodes CASSETVQNEQFF.